This is a list of T cell receptor beta chains from one sample in a study of control samples from healthy donors and cancer patients. Method: immunoSEQ multiplex PCR; TCRdb's copy keeps in-frame clones and lacks some. The table shows some 54,000 clones, with nearly 96% occurring only once. Sequencing was performed on blood. These receptors came from a woman aged 25-40 years in good health. CDR3s include the opening cysteine and the closing phenylalanine or tryptophan. The order of the fields is D gene, clone size, CDR3 length, V gene, J gene, CDR3 protein, CDR3 DNA. The D gene is left open where the match is weak. Size is stated for part of the rows, as once, few or many counts, or as a class when the clone is expanded.

-,-,14,TRBV3-1/TRBV3-2,TRBJ1-1,CASSQAAGRTEAFF,TGTGCCAGCAGCCAAGCTGCGGGAAGGACTGAAGCTTTCTTT
-,-,17,TRBV18,TRBJ2-2,CASSLRLQGSGTGELFF,TGTGCCAGCTCACTTAGACTCCAGGGCTCCGGCACCGGGGAGCTGTTTTTT
-,-,12,TRBV6-4,TRBJ2-3,CASSDSTDTQYF,TGTGCCAGCAGTGACTCGACAGATACGCAGTATTTT
TRBD2,-,16,TRBV7-3,TRBJ2-3,CASSSPSGSRTDTQYF,TGTGCCAGCAGCTCACCTAGCGGGAGCCGCACAGATACGCAGTATTTT
-,-,14,TRBV7-8,TRBJ1-1,CASSFQPRDTEAFF,TGTGCCAGCAGCTTCCAACCCCGGGACACTGAAGCTTTCTTT
-,-,17,TRBV2,TRBJ1-2,CASSDRGGESLVYGYTF,TGTGCCAGCAGTGATAGGGGGGGCGAAAGTCTGGTCTATGGCTACACCTTC
-,-,15,TRBV11-2,TRBJ1-2,CASSRGAGEAYGYTF,TGTGCCAGCAGCCGTGGGGCAGGGGAGGCCTATGGCTACACCTTC
TRBD1,-,16,TRBV5-1,TRBJ2-5,CASSLGAGTGAETQYF,TGCGCCAGCAGCTTGGGGGCCGGGACAGGGGCAGAGACCCAGTACTTC
TRBD1,once,15,TRBV5-6,TRBJ2-1,CASSRLGQAYNEQFF,TGTGCCAGCAGCAGACTGGGACAGGCCTACAATGAGCAGTTCTTC
TRBD1,-,14,TRBV27,TRBJ1-2,CASSLYRGDSGYTF,TGTGCCAGCAGTTTATACAGGGGGGATAGTGGCTACACCTTC
-,-,13,TRBV30,TRBJ1-4,CAWSAIENGKLFF,TGTGCCTGGAGTGCTATCGAAAATGGAAAACTGTTTTTT
-,-,16,TRBV21-1,TRBJ1-5,CASSTKPGQGYQPQHF,TGTGCCAGCAGCACTAAACCGGGACAGGGCTATCAGCCCCAGCATTTT
-,-,16,TRBV28,TRBJ2-7,CASSASGRKSSYEQYF,TGTGCCAGCAGTGCCAGCGGGCGAAAGAGCTCCTACGAGCAGTACTTC
TRBD1,-,17,TRBV28,TRBJ1-4,CASSWGGQGIGNEKLFF,TGTGCCAGCAGTTGGGGGGGACAGGGGATAGGTAATGAAAAACTGTTTTTT
-,-,14,TRBV28,TRBJ2-1,CASPPSGGYNEQFF,TGTGCCAGCCCACCTTCCGGGGGCTACAATGAGCAGTTCTTC
-,-,14,TRBV3-1/TRBV3-2,TRBJ2-1,CASSQEVLRGEQFF,TGTGCCAGCAGCCAAGAAGTGCTAAGGGGTGAGCAGTTCTTC
-,-,16,TRBV15,TRBJ2-5,CATSRVDPRGEETQYF,TGTGCCACCAGCAGAGTGGACCCACGGGGAGAAGAGACCCAGTACTTC
-,-,13,TRBV3-1/TRBV3-2,TRBJ2-1,CASSQDYRGEQFF,TGTGCCAGCAGCCAAGACTATAGGGGTGAGCAGTTCTTC
-,once,14,TRBV15,TRBJ1-5,CATSRDLGNQPQHF,TGTGCCACCAGCAGAGATCTGGGTAATCAGCCCCAGCATTTT
TRBD1,-,15,TRBV7-6,TRBJ2-2,CASSFGDSNTGELFF,TGTGCCAGCAGCTTTGGGGACAGTAACACCGGGGAGCTGTTTTTT
-,-,15,TRBV5-1,TRBJ2-5,CASSLKGPGFETQYF,TGCGCCAGCAGCTTGAAGGGACCCGGGTTCGAGACCCAGTACTTC
-,-,13,TRBV2,TRBJ1-2,CASREDRRGGYTF,TGTGCCAGCAGGGAGGACAGACGTGGGGGCTACACCTTC
TRBD2,-,14,TRBV27,TRBJ2-1,CATSGLAAHNEQFF,TGTGCCACCTCGGGACTAGCGGCTCACAATGAGCAGTTCTTC
TRBD1,-,15,TRBV30,TRBJ2-2,CAWSFTGDHTGELFF,TGTGCCTGGAGTTTTACAGGGGACCACACCGGGGAGCTGTTTTTT
TRBD2,-,17,TRBV28,TRBJ2-3,CASRSPPLEREGDTQYF,TGTGCCAGCAGGTCCCCCCCTCTTGAGCGGGAGGGAGATACGCAGTATTTT
-,-,12,TRBV3-1/TRBV3-2,TRBJ2-5,CASSQARKTQYF,TGTGCCAGCAGCCAGGCGCGGAAGACCCAGTACTTC
-,-,14,TRBV28,TRBJ2-3,CASSLSNPTDTQYF,TGTGCCAGCAGTTTATCCAACCCCACAGATACGCAGTATTTT
-,-,13,TRBV30,TRBJ1-1,CAWSDAWDTEAFF,TGTGCCTGGAGCGACGCTTGGGACACTGAAGCTTTCTTT
TRBD2,-,15,TRBV27,TRBJ2-1,CASSFTSGSEGEQFF,TGTGCCAGCAGTTTTACTAGCGGGAGTGAAGGTGAGCAGTTCTTC
-,-,15,TRBV27,TRBJ2-7,CASAHSATPPYEQYF,TGTGCCAGCGCCCATAGCGCGACACCACCGTACGAGCAGTACTTC
-,-,14,TRBV6-4,TRBJ1-2,CASSDTGATSSYTF,TGTGCCAGCAGTGACACGGGAGCCACCAGTAGCTACACCTTC
-,-,16,TRBV6-5,TRBJ2-4,CASSSPSGAAENIQYF,TGTGCCAGCAGTTCGCCAAGCGGCGCCGCCGAAAACATTCAGTACTTC
TRBD1,-,14,TRBV6-5,TRBJ2-5,CASRAPGGVETQYF,TGTGCCAGCAGAGCCCCAGGGGGCGTGGAGACCCAGTACTTC
TRBD1,-,16,TRBV2,TRBJ2-7,CASSDGGQETNDEQYF,TGTGCCAGCAGTGATGGCGGACAGGAGACTAACGACGAGCAGTACTTC
TRBD2,-,15,TRBV5-4,TRBJ2-7,CASSKGTSGRDEQYF,TGTGCCAGCAGCAAGGGGACTAGCGGGAGGGACGAGCAGTACTTC
-,-,14,TRBV10-3,TRBJ2-6,CATLGASGANVLTF,TGTGCCACCTTAGGGGCGAGTGGGGCCAACGTCCTGACTTTC
-,-,10,TRBV20-1,TRBJ1-5,CSVGPQPQHF,TGCAGTGTTGGTCCTCAGCCCCAGCATTTT
TRBD1,-,15,TRBV27,TRBJ1-1,CASSPYRGMTTEAFF,TGTGCCAGCAGTCCGTACAGGGGGATGACGACTGAAGCTTTCTTT
TRBD2,-,15,TRBV5-1,TRBJ2-5,CASSPRLAGKETQYF,TGCGCCAGCAGCCCACGATTAGCGGGGAAGGAGACCCAGTACTTC
-,-,13,TRBV7-6,TRBJ1-5,CASSSSGNQPQHF,TGTGCCAGCAGTTCATCAGGCAATCAGCCCCAGCATTTT
-,-,15,TRBV28,TRBJ1-6,CASTPGAGLGSPLHF,TGTGCCAGCACCCCCGGGGCAGGGTTGGGTTCACCCCTCCACTTT
-,-,13,TRBV28,TRBJ2-7,CASSTGLPYEQYF,TGTGCCAGCAGTACAGGGTTACCATACGAGCAGTACTTC
-,-,14,TRBV24-1,TRBJ2-5,CATSDRVGVETQYF,TGTGCCACCAGTGACCGCGTGGGAGTGGAGACCCAGTACTTC
-,-,15,TRBV15,TRBJ1-1,CATSRDPGMNTEAFF,TGTGCCACCAGCAGAGATCCAGGGATGAACACTGAAGCTTTCTTT
TRBD2,-,14,TRBV11-2,TRBJ2-5,CASSPGGWGETQYF,TGTGCCAGCAGCCCCGGGGGGTGGGGAGAGACCCAGTACTTC
TRBD1,-,15,TRBV28,TRBJ1-3,CASRRGQSSGNTIYF,TGTGCCAGCAGGCGGGGACAGAGCTCTGGAAACACCATATATTTT
-,-,12,TRBV30,TRBJ2-1,CAWNDQDNEQFF,TGTGCCTGGAACGACCAAGACAATGAGCAGTTCTTC
-,-,12,TRBV15,TRBJ1-5,CATSRDFQPQHF,TGTGCCACCAGCAGAGATTTCCAGCCCCAGCATTTT
-,-,13,TRBV27,TRBJ1-1,CASSLSSVTEAFF,TGTGCCAGCAGTTTATCTTCCGTCACTGAAGCTTTCTTT
-,-,16,TRBV3-1/TRBV3-2,TRBJ2-1,CASSQLGLASYNEQFF,TGTGCCAGCAGCCAACTTGGGCTAGCGTCCTACAATGAGCAGTTCTTC
TRBD2,-,14,TRBV9,TRBJ2-1,CASSVAGLASEQFF,TGTGCCAGCAGCGTAGCAGGACTAGCGAGTGAGCAGTTCTTC
-,-,15,TRBV5-6,TRBJ1-3,CASSLDVGVGNTIYF,TGTGCCAGCAGCTTGGATGTGGGTGTCGGAAACACCATATATTTT
-,-,12,TRBV5-1,TRBJ1-1,CASSLGGSQAFF,TGCGCCAGCAGCTTAGGCGGGTCCCAAGCTTTCTTC